This entry lists 28 T cell receptor beta chains sequenced from one sample in a study of T cell responses to AZD1222 COVID-19 vaccine. The assay was immunoSEQ multiplex PCR, and TCRdb's table has in-frame clones only and misses some. The sample lists 150,000 or so clones; more than 75% were seen once. Sample: peripheral blood, taken on day 0 of AZD1222 vaccination. These receptors were obtained from an adult in good health.

The V gene is TRBV27, the J gene TRBJ1-6; the D is unclear. V dropped 5 bases and J dropped 8 bases, with 10 bases sitting between them. The CDR3 totals 13 residues. Germline CDR1 and CDR2: MNHEY and SMNVEV (reference sequence). CDR3 in amino acids: CASSALGYSPLHF. Here the CDR3 DNA reads TGTGCCAGCAGTGCCTTGGGGTATTCACCCCTCCACTTT.

The CDR3 DNA reads TGTGCCAGTAGTATAGGGGACAGGGAGGAAAAACTGTTTTTT. This codes for CASSIGDREEKLFF. This chain joins TRBV19 and TRBJ1-4; TRBD1 aligns across 9 bases. The germline CDR1 and CDR2 sequences are LNHDA and SQIVND (reference sequence). After removal of 1 base from V and 8 bases from J, the junction contained 2 bases not matched to a gene. The CDR3 runs to 14 residues.

V gene TRBV5-5 combines with J gene TRBJ2-4, with a possible D match to TRBD2 (5 bases). Germline V gene sequence: CDR1 SGHKS, CDR2 YYEKEE (reference sequence). This CDR3 is built from 19 residues. V gave up 1 base and J gave up 1 base, with 21 bases separating them. In nucleotides, the CDR3 is TGTGCCAGCAGCTTGCTTTTGATCGAGGCTAGCATGGCCAAAAACATTCAGTACTTC. Translated: CASSLLLIEASMAKNIQYF.

The chain joins TRBV2 to TRBJ1-1; D perhaps matches TRBD1 (6 bases). Germline V gives CDR1 SNHLY, CDR2 FYNNEI. This CDR3 has 15 amino acids. The V end was cut by 5 bases, the J end by 5 bases, with 18 bases between. The CDR3 loop reads CASSPSLQGRTEAFF. The CDR3 region has the DNA TGTGCCAGCAGTCCCAGCCTACAGGGAAGGACTGAAGCTTTCTTT.

The sample holds one count of this clone. The chain recombines TRBV2 with TRBJ2-3; TRBD2 matches at 7 bases. Germline V gene data show CDR1 as SNHLY and CDR2 as FYNNEI. This CDR3 region has 13 residues. The trim removed 7 bases at V and 7 bases at J, leaving 8 bases unmatched. This CDR3 reads CASTGGNINTQYF. DNA of the CDR3: TGTGCCAGCACCGGGGGGAACATTAATACGCAGTATTTT.

The chain is built from TRBV4-3 and TRBJ2-3, with a possible D match to TRBD2 (5 bases). V shed 0 bases and J shed 0 bases, with 10 bases lying between them. Germline loops: CDR1 LGHNA, CDR2 YSLEER. The CDR3 sequence is 16 residues long. The CDR3 DNA reads TGCGCCAGCAGCCAAGATCTGAGGGAGAGCACAGATACGCAGTATTTT. Translation gives CASSQDLRESTDTQYF.

J is TRBJ2-3 and V is TRBV6-6; 7 nucleotides align to TRBD2. The CDR3 length is 16 residues. CDR1 is MNHNY and CDR2 is SVGAGI in the germline V gene (reference sequence). V lost 4 bases to trimming and J lost 5 bases; unmatched junction nucleotides: 12. The CDR3, as DNA: TGTGCCAGCAGTTTCCTCCTAGCGGACCGACAAGATACGCAGTATTTT. Translating it yields CASSFLLADRQDTQYF.

With respect to this clone: The sample carries other DNA sequences with the same CDR3. The rearrangement links TRBV20-1 to TRBJ2-7; D ambiguous. The CDR3 totals 11 residues. V gave up 1 base and J gave up 2 bases, with 3 bases separating them. Germline V CDR1 and CDR2: DFQATT, SNEGSKA (reference sequence). Here the CDR3 reads CSARGAYEQYF. CDR3 nucleotide sequence: TGCAGTGCTAGAGGTGCCTACGAGCAGTACTTC.

J is TRBJ2-7 and V is TRBV4-1, with 12 bases aligning to TRBD2. The CDR3 runs to 17 residues. The germline V gene has CDR1 MGHRA and CDR2 YSYEKL. J was trimmed by 3 bases and V by 2 bases; bases with no gene match: 8. CDR3 loop: CASSQNLRGLAGYEQYF. The CDR3, as DNA: TGCGCCAGCAGCCAAAACCTTAGGGGACTAGCGGGCTACGAGCAGTACTTC.

As regards this clone: Other DNA sequences in the same sample also yield this CDR3. The V call is TRBV9, the J call TRBJ1-5, with D tentatively TRBD1 (5 bases). V lost 4 bases to trimming and J lost 0 bases, with 8 bases between them. CDR3 length equals 14 residues. Germline CDR1 reads SGDLS; CDR2 reads YYNGEE. The CDR3 DNA sequence: TGTGCCAGCAGCCCGGGACCTAGCAATCAGCCCCAGCATTTT. Translated: CASSPGPSNQPQHF.

The rearrangement links TRBV24-1 to TRBJ2-2; 9 bases map to TRBD2. Germline CDR1 KGHDR, CDR2 SFDVKD. This CDR3 spans 16 amino acids. V lost 3 bases to trimming and J lost 2 bases; unmatched junction nucleotides: 3. The chain's CDR3 is CATSDAGGPNTGELFF. Written as DNA, the CDR3 is TGTGCCACCAGTGATGCGGGGGGGCCTAACACCGGGGAGCTGTTTTTT.

The chain employs TRBV12-3 or TRBV12-4 and TRBJ2-1; no clear D gene. Trimming left V 5 bases short and J 0 bases short, with 5 bases between. The CDR3 is made up of 13 amino acids. CDR3 sequence reads: CASSPDSYNEQFF. The CDR3 DNA reads as TGTGCCAGCAGTCCGGACTCCTACAATGAGCAGTTCTTC.

The J gene is TRBJ1-4, the V gene TRBV7-9; D ambiguous. V lost 1 base, J lost 11 bases, and 8 bases lay in between. The CDR3 extends over 12 amino acids. Germline lookup yields CDR1 SEHNR and CDR2 FQNEAQ (reference sequence). The CDR3 coding sequence is TGTGCCAGCAGCTTAGTCGGCAGCAAACTGTTTTTT. This codes for CASSLVGSKLFF.

This clone showed up just once. V gene TRBV5-5 combines with J gene TRBJ2-2; no firm D call. V was clipped by 3 bases and J by 1 base, with 1 base between them. The germline gives CDR1 SGHKS, CDR2 YYEKEE (reference sequence). The CDR3 consists of 12 residues. The CDR3 reads CASSWNTGELFF. In nucleotides, the CDR3 is TGTGCCAGCAGCTGGAACACCGGGGAGCTGTTTTTT.

The chain uses TRBV27 and TRBJ2-7; tentative D call: TRBD1 (5 bases). The CDR3 covers 14 residues. V lost 1 base and J lost 2, with 9 bases in between. CDR1 and CDR2 (germline): MNHEY, SMNVEV (reference sequence). The CDR3 DNA reads as TGTGCCAGCAGTTTATACCTAGGGGCCTACGAGCAGTACTTC. It translates to CASSLYLGAYEQYF.

The chain has TRBV6-6 and TRBJ1-2; weak D call: TRBD1 (5 bases). V was pared by 8 bases and J by 6 bases, with 10 bases between. CDR1 is MNHNY and CDR2 is SVGAGI in the germline V gene (reference sequence). CDR3 length: 11 amino acids. The CDR3 DNA reads TGTGCCAGCGGGGCAAGCCATGGCTACACCTTC. Protein product: CASGASHGYTF.

The rearrangement joins TRBV6-1 to TRBJ2-3; D not certain. This CDR3 region has 14 residues. The V gene lost 0 bases and the J gene lost 5 bases, with 9 bases spanning the gap. The germline gives CDR1 MNHNS, CDR2 SASEGT. For the CDR3, the DNA is TGTGCCAGCAGTGAAGCGTCCGGCGGAGATACGCAGTATTTT. Its translation is CASSEASGGDTQYF.

The chain recombines TRBV7-9 with TRBJ2-3; possible D gene TRBD1, 7 bases. Per the germline V gene, CDR1 is SEHNR and CDR2 is FQNEAQ (reference sequence). The CDR3 sequence is 14 residues long. Between the trimmed V and J ends, which lost 5 bases and 6 bases, there was a span of 15 bases. The CDR3 reads CASSQGGVRDTQYF. DNA for the CDR3: TGTGCCAGCAGCCAGGGGGGAGTTAGGGATACGCAGTATTTT.

CDR3 loop: CASSRGGGPETQYF. CDR3 in DNA: TGTGCCAGCAGTAGGGGAGGGGGCCCAGAGACCCAGTACTTC. The chain combines TRBV7-6 with TRBJ2-5; D might be TRBD1 or TRBD2, each matching 7 bases. CDR3 length equals 14 residues. The germline V gene has CDR1 SGHVS and CDR2 FNYEAQ. The germline V and J ends were trimmed by 6 bases and 4 bases, with 15 bases remaining between them.

Only a few counts were recorded for this clone. CDR3 coding DNA: TGTGCCAGCAGCCTCGGGGGGCGGACGACCTACGAGCAGTACTTC. This sequence encodes CASSLGGRTTYEQYF. This rearrangement joins TRBV7-8 to TRBJ2-7; tentatively, D is TRBD2 (7 bases). There are 15 residues in the CDR3. Trimming cost V 5 bases and J 2 bases, with 16 bases left between them. Germline V gives CDR1 SGHVS, CDR2 FQNEAQ.

The gene calls are TRBV5-1 and TRBJ2-4; D gene uncertain. This CDR3 has 15 residues. Looked up from germline, CDR1 is SGHRS and CDR2 is YFSETQ. In nucleotides, the CDR3 is TGCGCAAGCGCGTCCCGTGGGGAAGGATCGAACATTCAGTACTTC. Translating gives CASASRGEGSNIQYF.

This clone was found once. J is TRBJ2-1 and V is TRBV27, with D unclear. The V gene's germline CDR1 is MNHEY and CDR2 SMNVEV (reference sequence). Trimming cost V 3 bases and J 0 bases, with 9 bases left between them. The CDR3 is 15 residues long. The chain's CDR3 is CASSFLVTSYNEQFF. CDR3 bases: TGTGCCAGCAGTTTTTTGGTAACCTCCTACAATGAGCAGTTCTTC.

The chain has TRBV6-5 and TRBJ1-1; D not certain. The V gene lost 0 bases and the J gene lost 5 bases, with 10 bases spanning the gap. There are 14 residues in the CDR3. The germline V gene has CDR1 MNHEY and CDR2 SVGAGI. The CDR3 nucleotides are TGTGCCAGCAGTTACTCAATGAGAATGACTGAAGCTTTCTTT. It translates to CASSYSMRMTEAFF.

This clone was detected only once. The rearrangement links TRBV4-2 to TRBJ2-7, with TRBD2 matching over 7 bases. V lost 1 base and J lost 2; bases outside the gene matches: 8. The CDR3 has 16 amino acids. Germline loops: CDR1 LGHNA, CDR2 YNFKEQ. CDR3 protein: CASSQASGDGPYEQYF. The CDR3, as DNA: TGTGCCAGCAGCCAAGCAAGCGGGGACGGACCCTACGAGCAGTACTTC.

This chain links TRBV6-5 with TRBJ1-1; D is unresolved. V was clipped by 6 bases and J by 0 bases, with 11 bases between them. There are 14 residues in the CDR3. The germline V gene has CDR1 MNHEY and CDR2 SVGAGI. This CDR3 is CASSPIKLNTEAFF. The CDR3 DNA reads TGTGCCAGCAGCCCAATAAAGCTGAACACTGAAGCTTTCTTT.

The table lists this clone with a few counts. The rearrangement links TRBV11-2 to TRBJ1-2; D is ambiguous. Per germline, CDR1 SGHAT and CDR2 FQNNGV. The CDR3 sequence is 13 residues long. The V end lost 6 bases, the J end lost 4 bases, and 12 bases lay between the germline ends. CDR3 nucleotides: TGTGCCAGCAGTCGGGAACAGACCTATGGCTACACCTTC. Translated: CASSREQTYGYTF.

This clone was counted a few times. The rearrangement joins TRBV7-9 to TRBJ1-2, with D maybe TRBD1 (5 bases). Germline V CDR1 and CDR2: SEHNR, FQNEAQ (reference sequence). The CDR3 loop spans 13 amino acids. V gave up 1 base and J gave up 12 bases, with 15 bases separating them. The CDR3 loop reads CASSLGGQSRDTF. In nucleotides, the CDR3 is TGTGCCAGCAGCTTAGGGGGCCAGTCCCGGGACACCTTC.

The chain is built from TRBV3-1 (or the pseudogene TRBV3-2) and TRBJ2-3; D not certain. Trimming left V 4 bases short and J 0 bases short, with 5 bases between. This CDR3 has 13 residues. CDR1 is LGHDT and CDR2 is YNNKEL in the germline V gene (reference sequence). In DNA, the CDR3 is TGTGCCAGCAGCCGAGGAAGCACAGATACGCAGTATTTT. Its translation is CASSRGSTDTQYF.